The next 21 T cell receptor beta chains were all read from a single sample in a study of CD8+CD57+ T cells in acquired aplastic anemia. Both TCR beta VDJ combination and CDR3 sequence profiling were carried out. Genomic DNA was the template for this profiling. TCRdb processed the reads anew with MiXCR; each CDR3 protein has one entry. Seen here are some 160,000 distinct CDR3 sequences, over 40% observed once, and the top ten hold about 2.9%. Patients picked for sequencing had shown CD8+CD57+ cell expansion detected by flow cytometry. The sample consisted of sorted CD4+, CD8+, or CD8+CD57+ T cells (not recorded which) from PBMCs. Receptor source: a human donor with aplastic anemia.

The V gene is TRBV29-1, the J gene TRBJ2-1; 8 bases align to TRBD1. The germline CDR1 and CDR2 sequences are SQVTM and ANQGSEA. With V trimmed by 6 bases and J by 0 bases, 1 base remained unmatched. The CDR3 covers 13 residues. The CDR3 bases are TGCAGCGTAACAGGGGGCTCCTACAATGAGCAGTTCTTC. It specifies CSVTGGSYNEQFF.

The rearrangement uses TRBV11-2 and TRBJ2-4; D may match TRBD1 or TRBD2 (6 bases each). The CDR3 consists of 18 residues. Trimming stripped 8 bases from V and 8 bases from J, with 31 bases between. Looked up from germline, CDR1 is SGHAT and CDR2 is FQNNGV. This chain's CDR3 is CASSAPQSGAHFRYIQYF. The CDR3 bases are TGTGCCAGCTCGGCGCCACAGTCGGGGGCCCATTTCCGCTACATTCAGTACTTC.

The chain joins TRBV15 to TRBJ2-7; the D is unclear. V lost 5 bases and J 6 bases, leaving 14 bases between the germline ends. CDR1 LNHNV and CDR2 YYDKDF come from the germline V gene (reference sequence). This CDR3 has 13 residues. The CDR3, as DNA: TGTGCCACCAGCCCACTCGGCCCAGGCGAGCAGTACTTC. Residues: CATSPLGPGEQYF.

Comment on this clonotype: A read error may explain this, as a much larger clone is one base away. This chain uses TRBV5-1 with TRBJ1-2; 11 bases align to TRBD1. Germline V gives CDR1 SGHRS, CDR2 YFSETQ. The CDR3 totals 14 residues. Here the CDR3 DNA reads TGCACCAGCAGCTTGGCCGGACAGGGGGCTGGCTACACCTTC. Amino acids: CTSSLAGQGAGYTF.

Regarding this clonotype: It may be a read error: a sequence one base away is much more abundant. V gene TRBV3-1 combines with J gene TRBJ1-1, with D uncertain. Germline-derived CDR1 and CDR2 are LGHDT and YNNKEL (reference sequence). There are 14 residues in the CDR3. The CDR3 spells CGSSQASGNTEAFF. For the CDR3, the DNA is TGTGGCAGCAGCCAAGCGTCAGGGAACACTGAAGCTTTCTTT.

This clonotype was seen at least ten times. Written as DNA, the CDR3 is TGTGCCAGCAGGAGAGTGGGGAATGAGCAGTTCTTC. Translating it yields CASRRVGNEQFF. The chain uses TRBV12-3 or TRBV12-4 and TRBJ2-1, with D unclear. V was shortened by 6 bases and J by 7 bases, with 10 bases between the two germline ends. The CDR3 covers 12 residues.

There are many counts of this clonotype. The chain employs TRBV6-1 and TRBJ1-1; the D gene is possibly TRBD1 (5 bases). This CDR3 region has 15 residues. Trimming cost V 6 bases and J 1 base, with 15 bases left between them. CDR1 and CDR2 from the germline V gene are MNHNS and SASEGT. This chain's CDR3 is CASSHRPGPNTEAFF. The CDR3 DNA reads TGTGCCAGCAGCCATCGACCGGGACCGAACACTGAAGCTTTCTTT.

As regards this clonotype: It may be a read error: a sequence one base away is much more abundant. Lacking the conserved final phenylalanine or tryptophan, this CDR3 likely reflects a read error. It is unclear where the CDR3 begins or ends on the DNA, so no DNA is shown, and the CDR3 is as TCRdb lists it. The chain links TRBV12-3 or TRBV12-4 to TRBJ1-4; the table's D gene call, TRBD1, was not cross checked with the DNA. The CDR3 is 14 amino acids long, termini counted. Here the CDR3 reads CASSSRSQNSGVFL.

CDR3 amino acids: CASSIGRGDYNEQFF. Written as DNA, the CDR3 is TGTGCCAGTAGTATAGGAAGGGGGGACTACAATGAGCAGTTCTTC. The chain employs TRBV19 and TRBJ2-1; D possibly uses TRBD1 or TRBD2 (6 bases each). V was trimmed by 1 base and J by 3 bases, leaving 10 bases between them. This CDR3 has 15 amino acids. Germline assignment: CDR1 LNHDA and CDR2 SQIVND (reference sequence).

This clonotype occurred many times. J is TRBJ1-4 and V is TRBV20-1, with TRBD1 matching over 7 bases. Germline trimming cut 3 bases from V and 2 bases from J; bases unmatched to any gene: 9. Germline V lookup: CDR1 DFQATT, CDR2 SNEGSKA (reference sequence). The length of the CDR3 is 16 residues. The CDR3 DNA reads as TGCAGTGCTAGGAAGCCAGGGGGGGTCACTAATGAAAAACTGTTTTTT. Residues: CSARKPGGVTNEKLFF.

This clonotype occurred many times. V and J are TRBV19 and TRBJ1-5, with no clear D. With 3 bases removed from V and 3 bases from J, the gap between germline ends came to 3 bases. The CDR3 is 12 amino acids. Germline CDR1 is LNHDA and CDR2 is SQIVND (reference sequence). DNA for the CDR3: TGTGCCAGTAGTATTGTCAATCAGCCCCAGCATTTT. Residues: CASSIVNQPQHF.

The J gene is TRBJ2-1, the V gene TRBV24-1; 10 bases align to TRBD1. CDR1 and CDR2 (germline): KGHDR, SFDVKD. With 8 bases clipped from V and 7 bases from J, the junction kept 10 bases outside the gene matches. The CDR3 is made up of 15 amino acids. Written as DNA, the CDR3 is TGTGCCACCACTTCCGGGACAGGGGCGCCTAATGAGCAGTTCTTC. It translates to CATTSGTGAPNEQFF.

The CDR3 reads CASSLTRQGGSPLHF. Written as DNA, the CDR3 is TGTGCCAGCAGCTTAACGAGACAGGGGGGCTCACCCCTCCACTTT. The chain recombines TRBV5-5 with TRBJ1-6; 9 nucleotides match TRBD1. The germline gives CDR1 SGHKS, CDR2 YYEKEE (reference sequence). This CDR3 has 15 residues. With 2 bases clipped from V and 10 bases from J, the junction kept 7 bases outside the gene matches.

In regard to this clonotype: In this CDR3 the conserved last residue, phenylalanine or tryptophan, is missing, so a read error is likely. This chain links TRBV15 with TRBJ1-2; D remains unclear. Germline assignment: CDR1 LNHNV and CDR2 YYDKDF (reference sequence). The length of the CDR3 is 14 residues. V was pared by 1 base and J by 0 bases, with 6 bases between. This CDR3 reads CATSRARTNYGYTL. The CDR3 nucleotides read TGTGCCACCAGCAGAGCTAGAACTAACTATGGCTACACCCTC.

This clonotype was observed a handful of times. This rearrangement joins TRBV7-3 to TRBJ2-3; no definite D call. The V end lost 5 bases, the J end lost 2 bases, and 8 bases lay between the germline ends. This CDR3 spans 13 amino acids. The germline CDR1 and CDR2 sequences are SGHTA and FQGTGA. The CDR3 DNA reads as TGTGCCAGCAGCGAATCGTACACAGATACGCAGTATTTT. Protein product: CASSESYTDTQYF.

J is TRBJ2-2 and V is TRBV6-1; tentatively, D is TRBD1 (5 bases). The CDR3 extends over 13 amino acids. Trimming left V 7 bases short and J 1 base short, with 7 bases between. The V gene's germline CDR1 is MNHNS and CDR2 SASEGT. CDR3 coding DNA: TGTGCCAGCAATACAGGGAACACCGGGGAGCTGTTTTTT. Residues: CASNTGNTGELFF.

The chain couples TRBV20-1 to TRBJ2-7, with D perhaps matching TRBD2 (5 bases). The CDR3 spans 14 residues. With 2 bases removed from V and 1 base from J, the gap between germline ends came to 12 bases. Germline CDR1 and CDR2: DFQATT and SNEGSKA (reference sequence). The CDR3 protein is CSARSGSLSYEQYF. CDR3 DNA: TGCAGTGCTAGATCTGGGAGTCTATCCTACGAGCAGTACTTC.

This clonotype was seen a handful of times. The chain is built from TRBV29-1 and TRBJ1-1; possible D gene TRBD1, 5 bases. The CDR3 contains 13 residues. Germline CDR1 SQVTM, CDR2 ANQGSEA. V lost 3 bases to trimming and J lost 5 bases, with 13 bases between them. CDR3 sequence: CSVDHGGLTEAFF. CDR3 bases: TGCAGCGTTGATCACGGGGGTCTAACTGAAGCTTTCTTT.

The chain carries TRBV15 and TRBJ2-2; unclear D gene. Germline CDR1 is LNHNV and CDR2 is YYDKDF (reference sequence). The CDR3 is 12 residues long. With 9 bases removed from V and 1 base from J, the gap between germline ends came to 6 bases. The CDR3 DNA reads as TGTGCCACGGAGCGGAACACCGGGGAGCTGTTTTTT. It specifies CATERNTGELFF. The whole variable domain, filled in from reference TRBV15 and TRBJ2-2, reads DAMVIQNPRYQVTQFGKPVTLSCSQTLNHNVMYWYQQKSSQAPKLLFHYYDKDFNNEADTPDNFQSRRPNTSFCFLDIRSPGLGDTAMYLCATERNTGELFFGEGSRLTVL.

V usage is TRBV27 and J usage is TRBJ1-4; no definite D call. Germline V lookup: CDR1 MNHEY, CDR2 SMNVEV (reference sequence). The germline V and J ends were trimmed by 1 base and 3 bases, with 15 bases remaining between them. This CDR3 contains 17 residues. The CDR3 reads CASSLLGSLSSNEKLFF. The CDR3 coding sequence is TGTGCCAGCAGTTTATTGGGCAGCCTCTCCTCTAATGAAAAACTGTTTTTT.

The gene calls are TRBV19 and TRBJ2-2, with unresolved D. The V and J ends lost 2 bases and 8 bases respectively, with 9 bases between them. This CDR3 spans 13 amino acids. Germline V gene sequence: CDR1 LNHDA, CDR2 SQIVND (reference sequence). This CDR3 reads CASSISDKGELFF. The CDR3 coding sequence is TGTGCCAGTAGTATAAGCGACAAGGGGGAGCTGTTTTTT.